This T cell receptor (beta chain) comes out of a study of T cell responses to AZD1222 COVID-19 vaccine listed by TCRdb under 2021. Turning to the overall study: AZD1222 recipients with second doses at about 4 weeks or about 12 weeks were pooled, because spike-specific TCR depth and breadth did not differ between schedules. A total of just over 230 trial participants underwent TCR sequencing, of whom roughly 210 had received two doses of AZD1222 and around 26 had received two doses of the MenACWY control vaccine. Enrollment into the trials was organized by age into subgroups of 18-55, 56-69 and 70-plus years, and those subgroups contained roughly 160, 29 and 62 TCR-sequenced participants, respectively. The paper as a whole reports these results and caveats: After two AZD1222 doses, spike-specific TCR breadth and depth were significantly higher than at day 0 and than in MenACWY recipients. Conclusions about previously exposed vaccinees are limited because only six or seven AZD1222 recipients were SARS-CoV-2 seropositive at baseline. The 56-69-year group was small, and its depth increase did not reach significance, likely because of low power. Because no day 14 peak-response samples were available, the repertoires could be characterized only after the peak T cell response. Participants were mostly white British and included more females than males, and it was suggested by the authors that clonal diversity may have been underestimated. Reportedly, close to half of the unique spike-specific TCRs recognized epitopes lying outside the regions that are mutated in the B.1.351 and B.1.1.7 variants. Vaccine-associated CD4 TCRs spanned the whole spike protein, with dominant responses in regions 160-218 and 743-854.

What the time point label conveys for this sample: baseline before first vaccination. Vaccinee samples were obtained from the UK trials COV001 and COV002, which included a single-blind randomized controlled phase 2/3 trial of AZD1222 (ChAdOx1 nCoV-19) in healthy adults. For TCRbeta chain sequencing, PBMC samples were collected from trial participants at day 0 and at day 28 after the second dose. The CDR3 regions of human TCRbeta chains were analyzed by immunosequencing. Processing in the source paper ran as follows. TCRs in the repertoires were matched against a reference library of SARS-CoV-2-specific TCRs that had been generated with the MIRA antigen-specificity platform. Breadth was defined as the fraction of unique TCRs that were SARS-CoV-2-associated. Depth was defined as the fraction of total T cells that were SARS-CoV-2-associated. Using the MIRA data, each spike-specific TCR was assigned both to the spike region to which the TCR was reactive and to a CD4 or CD8 class. Log10-transformed breadth and depth values were compared by one-way ANOVA with Sidak's multiple comparisons tests. In TCRdb, the immuneACCESS table is reduced to in-frame sequences with V and J assigned. These tables do not hold every clone; where another copy was compared, an unresolved V gene accounts for under half, and the others remain unexplained. D and trimming come from the DNA, and the V and J calls and clone size come from that table. The sample records over 85,000 clones, 85% to 95% of which are singletons. The ten top clones hold over 6% of the sample.

This clone was seen a few times. Which antigen it targets is not known. No base-level quality is on record; no much larger clone is a single base apart. Specimen: peripheral blood, collected on day 0 of AZD1222 vaccination. The source is an adult in good health.

At the DNA level, the sequence is TGTGCCAGCAGCTTACAGGGGAACACTGAAGCTTTCTTT. It translates to CASSLQGNTEAFF. This sequence uses TRBV11-2 and TRBJ1-1, with TRBD1 perhaps the D gene, on 5 matching bases. Cut back by 2 bases and 1 base, the V and J ends lie 5 bases apart. The CDR3 spans 13 residues, from the cysteine through the phenylalanine. Left in the record is the CDR3 DNA by itself, 39 bases read in frame from the first base. The germline V gene supplies CDR1 SGHAT and CDR2 FQNNGV.